This entry is about one TCR beta chain. This record comes from a study of blood T cell repertoires in COVID-19. Overall study context: The United States, Italy and Spain provided the acute and convalescent COVID-19 samples.

The protocol was immunoSEQ multiplex PCR, while the TCRdb copy is restricted to in-frame clones and leaves out a portion. The sample carries about 210,000 clones, roughly 79% recorded once. Germline CDR1 and CDR2: KGHDR and SFDVKD. The CDR3 has 15 residues. Trimming pared 4 bases from V and 4 bases from J, leaving 12 bases between. The V gene is TRBV24-1, the J gene TRBJ1-4; D call uncertain. This TCR derives from a woman between 50 and 59 years old with acute COVID-19. The sample consisted of PBMCs or T cells enriched from blood (not recorded which). The CDR3 sequence: CATSDHDGLNEKLFF. CDR3 sequence (DNA): TGTGCCACCAGTGACCACGACGGACTTAATGAAAAACTGTTTTTT.